These T cell receptor beta chains were read from a single sample in a study of blood T cell repertoires in COVID-19. TCRdb keeps only in-frame clones here, not all; method: immunoSEQ multiplex PCR. The sample lists roughly 340,000 clones, 87% occurring once. Input material: peripheral blood. These TCRs come from a woman aged 50 to 60 with COVID-19, enrolled during active disease. Each CDR3 is given without its conserved first and last residue. Fields, in order: V gene, CDR3 length, CDR3 protein.

>TRBV5-6|12
ASSVTGFQNIQY
>TRBV4-3|13
ASSQERLAGSEQY
>TRBV11-2|11
ASSFLRGYEQY
>TRBV7-2|13
ASSLLGGLNTEAF
>TRBV19|13
ASSTPTGDGETQY
>TRBV11-2|12
ASSSNGQGPRQF
>TRBV19|13
ASSVTLRGSTEAF
>TRBV29-1|11
SARTGLNTEAF
>TRBV20-1|9
SASIDSPLH
>TRBV30|15
AYSTGQGTRPGNTIY
>TRBV19|16
ASSLRGTWEGSYNEQF
>TRBV6-1|14
ASSVTYSRNTGELF
>TRBV27|10
ASSHQGTGYT
>TRBV24-1|11
ATSDPGQREQY
>TRBV2|10
ASILAGYGYT
>TRBV24-1|13
ATSDFGVRSYEQY
>TRBV10-3|12
AISEEGANYGYT
>TRBV29-1|10
SAPRTTDTQY
>TRBV20-1|11
SASGEVDYGYT
>TRBV24-1|12
ATSDATGSYEQY
>TRBV7-9|13
ASSLARGQGYEQY
>TRBV5-4|14
ASSRGGSYIFTEAF
>TRBV7-8|14
ASSWGDGNSNQPQH
>TRBV19|13
ASSIRQGGGGELF
>TRBV6-1|13
ASSESSGEGNEQF
>TRBV24-1|14
AIRGSGASSYNEQF
>TRBV5-5|15
ASSLGLAGGPTDTQY
>TRBV7-9|14
ASSPAGGKSYNEQF
>TRBV4-1|12
ASSQTQGSYEQY
>TRBV5-1|12
ASTPSGTGETQY
>TRBV29-1|17
SVEAWESRRGTSTDTQY
>TRBV3-1/TRBV3-2|11
ASSSRGNQPQH
>TRBV13|13
ASSPYSPMNTEAF
>TRBV2|13
ASTLPGTGSSEQY
>TRBV18|13
ASSPDIRDSYGYT
>TRBV19|16
ASSMTGGLRENTGELF
>TRBV18|13
ASSKQDIYAYEQY
>TRBV19|12
ASSITATTYEQY
>TRBV5-1|14
ASSLAAGTPYNEQF
>TRBV27|16
ASSSPPGRGPKNTEAF
>TRBV7-2|14
ASSPRRTDHNEKLF
>TRBV10-3|11
AISEQGNTEAF
>TRBV6-5|11
ASSLTSLGELF
>TRBV5-1|13
ASSVGRGRTETQY
>TRBV6-5|13
ASSSYRGTNTEAF